This T cell receptor beta chain was captured by sequencing in a study of T cells after yellow fever vaccination. Broader study findings: Researchers noted that a small share of clonotypes showed up in both CD4 and CD8 compartments. Subsequent booster samples again held most clones from primary vaccination (96% CD4, approximately 86% CD8).

V lost 4 bases and J 3 bases, leaving 17 bases between the germline ends. This CDR3 is 16 amino acids long. A note on this clonotype: Its antigen remains unknown.

For TCR, cDNA came from 5'RACE template switching, which added a universal primer site and UMIs. TCRdb reprocessed the 5' RACE reads via MiXCR and lists one record per CDR3 protein. The sample contains about 580,000 distinct CDR3 sequences, roughly 17% of which appear only once. V gene TRBV23-1 combines with J gene TRBJ2-3, with D perhaps TRBD2 (6 bases). TRBV23-1 is an ORF for which the function is uncertain. The receptor was derived from a man between 18 and 29 years old who received the YFV17D yellow fever vaccine. Sample: PBMCs, taken 5 days after the first yellow fever vaccination. CDR3 bases: TGCGCCAGCAGTCGATTAAGTACAGGAGGGACAGATACGCAGTATTTT. It encodes CASSRLSTGGTDTQYF.